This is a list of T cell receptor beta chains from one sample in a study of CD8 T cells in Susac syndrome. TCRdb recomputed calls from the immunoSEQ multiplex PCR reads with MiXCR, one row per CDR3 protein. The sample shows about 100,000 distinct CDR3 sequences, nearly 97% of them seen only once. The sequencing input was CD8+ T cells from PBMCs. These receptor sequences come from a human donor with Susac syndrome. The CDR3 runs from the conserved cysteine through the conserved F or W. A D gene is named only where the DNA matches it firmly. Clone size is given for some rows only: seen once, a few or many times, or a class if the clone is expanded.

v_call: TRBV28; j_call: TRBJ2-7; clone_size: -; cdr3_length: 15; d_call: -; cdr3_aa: CASSPVVILAYEQYF; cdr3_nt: TGTGCCAGCAGCCCTGTGGTTATATTGGCCTACGAGCAGTACTTC
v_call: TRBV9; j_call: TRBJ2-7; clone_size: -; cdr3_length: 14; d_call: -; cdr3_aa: CASSVGPGPYEQYF; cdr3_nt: TGTGCCAGCAGCGTAGGCCCAGGTCCCTACGAGCAGTACTTC
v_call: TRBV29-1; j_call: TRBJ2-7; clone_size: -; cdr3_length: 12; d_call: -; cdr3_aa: CSVVGVDYEQYF; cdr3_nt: TGCAGCGTTGTGGGGGTGGACTACGAGCAGTACTTC
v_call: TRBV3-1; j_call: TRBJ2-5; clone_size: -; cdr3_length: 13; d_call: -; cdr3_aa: CASSLRAGETQYF; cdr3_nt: TGTGCCAGCAGCCTAAGAGCAGGGGAGACCCAGTACTTC
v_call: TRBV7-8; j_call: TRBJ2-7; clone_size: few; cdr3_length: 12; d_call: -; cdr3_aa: CASSFFPHEQYF; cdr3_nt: TGTGCCAGCAGCTTCTTTCCCCACGAGCAGTACTTC
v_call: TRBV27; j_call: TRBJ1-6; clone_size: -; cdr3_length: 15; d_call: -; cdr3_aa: CASSLTPRFGSPLHF; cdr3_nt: TGTGCCAGCAGTTTAACACCGAGGTTCGGTTCACCCCTCCACTTT
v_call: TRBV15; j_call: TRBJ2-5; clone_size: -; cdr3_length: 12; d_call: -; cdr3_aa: CATSEFQETQYF; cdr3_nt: TGTGCCACCAGCGAGTTCCAAGAGACCCAGTACTTC
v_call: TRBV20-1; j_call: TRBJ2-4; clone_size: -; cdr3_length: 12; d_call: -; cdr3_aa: CSARTPQNIQYF; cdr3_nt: TGCAGTGCTAGGACTCCCCAAAACATTCAGTACTTC
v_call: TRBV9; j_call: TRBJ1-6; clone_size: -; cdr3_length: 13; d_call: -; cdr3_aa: CASSTGPNSPLHF; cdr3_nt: TGTGCCAGCAGCACGGGGCCGAATTCACCCCTCCACTTT
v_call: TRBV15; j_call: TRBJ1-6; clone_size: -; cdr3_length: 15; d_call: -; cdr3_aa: CATSESLGYNSPLHF; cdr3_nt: TGTGCCACCAGCGAGTCGTTGGGATATAATTCACCCCTCCACTTT
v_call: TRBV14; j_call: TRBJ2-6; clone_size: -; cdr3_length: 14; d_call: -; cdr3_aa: CASSQDQSANVLTF; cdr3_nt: TGTGCCAGCAGCCAAGATCAATCGGCCAACGTCCTGACTTTC
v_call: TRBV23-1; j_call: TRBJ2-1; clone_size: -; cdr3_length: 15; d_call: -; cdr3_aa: CASSQGKSSYNEQFF; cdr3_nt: TGCGCCAGCAGTCAAGGCAAGAGCTCCTACAATGAGCAGTTCTTC
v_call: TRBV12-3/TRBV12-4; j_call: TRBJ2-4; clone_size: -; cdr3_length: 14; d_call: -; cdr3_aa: CASGNTLAKNIQYF; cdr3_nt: TGTGCCAGCGGGAACACTCTCGCCAAAAACATTCAGTACTTC
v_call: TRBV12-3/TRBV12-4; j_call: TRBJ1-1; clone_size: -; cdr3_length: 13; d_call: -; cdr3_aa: CASSLGGWTEAFF; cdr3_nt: TGTGCCAGCAGTTTAGGCGGCTGGACTGAAGCTTTCTTT
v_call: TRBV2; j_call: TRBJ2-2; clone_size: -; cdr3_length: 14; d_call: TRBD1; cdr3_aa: CASSKTGEAGELFF; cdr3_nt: TGTGCCAGCAGTAAGACAGGGGAGGCCGGGGAGCTGTTTTTT
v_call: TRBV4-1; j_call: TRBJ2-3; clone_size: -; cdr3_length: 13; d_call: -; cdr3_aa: CASSQAEGDTQYF; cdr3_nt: TGCGCCAGCAGCCAAGCCGAGGGGGATACGCAGTATTTT
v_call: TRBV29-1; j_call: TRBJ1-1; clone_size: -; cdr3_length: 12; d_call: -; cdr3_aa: CSASRGDTEAFF; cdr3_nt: TGCAGCGCTTCGAGGGGCGACACTGAAGCTTTCTTT
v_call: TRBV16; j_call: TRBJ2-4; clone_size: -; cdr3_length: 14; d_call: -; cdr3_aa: CASSLSDRYNIQYF; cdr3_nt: TGTGCCAGCAGCCTCTCCGACAGATACAACATTCAGTACTTC
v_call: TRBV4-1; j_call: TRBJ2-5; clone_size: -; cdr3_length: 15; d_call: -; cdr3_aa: CASSQEGALGETQYF; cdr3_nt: TGCGCCAGCAGCCAAGAAGGGGCATTGGGGGAGACCCAGTACTTC
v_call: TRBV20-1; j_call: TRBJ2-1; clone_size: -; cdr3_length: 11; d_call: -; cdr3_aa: CSAGARHEQFF; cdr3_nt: TGCAGTGCTGGGGCGCGTCATGAGCAGTTCTTC
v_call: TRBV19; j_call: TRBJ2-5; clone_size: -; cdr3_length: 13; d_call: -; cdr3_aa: CASRYGAGETQYF; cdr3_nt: TGTGCCAGTCGTTATGGGGCTGGAGAGACCCAGTACTTC
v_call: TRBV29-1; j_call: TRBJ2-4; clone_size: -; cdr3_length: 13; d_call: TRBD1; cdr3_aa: CSAAWDSENIQYF; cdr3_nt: TGCAGCGCTGCATGGGACAGCGAAAACATTCAGTACTTC
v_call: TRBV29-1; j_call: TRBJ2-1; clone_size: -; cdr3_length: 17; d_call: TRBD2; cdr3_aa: CSVDQGRLLAGEWEQFF; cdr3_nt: TGCAGCGTTGATCAGGGGAGGCTACTAGCGGGAGAGTGGGAGCAGTTCTTC
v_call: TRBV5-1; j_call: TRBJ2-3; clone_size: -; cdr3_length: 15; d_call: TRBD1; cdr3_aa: CASSLEDRTTDTQYF; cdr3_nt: TGCGCCAGCAGCCTAGAGGACAGGACCACAGATACGCAGTATTTT
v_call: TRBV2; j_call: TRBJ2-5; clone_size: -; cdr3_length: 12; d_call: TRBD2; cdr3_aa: CASKGLEETQYF; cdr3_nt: TGTGCCAGCAAGGGACTAGAAGAGACCCAGTACTTC
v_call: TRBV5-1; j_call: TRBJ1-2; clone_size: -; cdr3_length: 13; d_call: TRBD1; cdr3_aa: CASSLGDRDGYTF; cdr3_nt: TGCGCCAGCAGCTTGGGGGACAGGGATGGCTACACCTTC
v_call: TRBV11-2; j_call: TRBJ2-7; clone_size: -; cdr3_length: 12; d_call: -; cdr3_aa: CASSLGGHEQYF; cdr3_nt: TGTGCCAGCAGCTTAGGGGGGCACGAGCAGTACTTC
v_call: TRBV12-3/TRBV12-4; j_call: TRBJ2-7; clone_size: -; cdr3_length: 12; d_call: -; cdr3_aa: CASSLGAGEQYF; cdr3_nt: TGTGCCAGCAGTTTGGGAGCTGGCGAGCAGTACTTC
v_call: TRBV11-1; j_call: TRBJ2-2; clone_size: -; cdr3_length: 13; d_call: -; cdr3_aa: CASSLADTGELFF; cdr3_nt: TGTGCCAGCAGCTTGGCGGACACCGGGGAGCTGTTTTTT
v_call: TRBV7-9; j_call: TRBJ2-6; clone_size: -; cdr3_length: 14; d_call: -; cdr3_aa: CASSYGAGANVLTF; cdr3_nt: TGTGCCAGCAGCTACGGAGCTGGGGCCAACGTCCTGACTTTC
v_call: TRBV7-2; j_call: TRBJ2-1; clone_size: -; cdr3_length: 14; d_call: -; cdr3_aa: CASSSDYSYNEQFF; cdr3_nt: TGTGCCAGCAGCTCGGACTACTCCTACAATGAGCAGTTCTTC
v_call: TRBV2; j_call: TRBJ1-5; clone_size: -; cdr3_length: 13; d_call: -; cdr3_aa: CASRGSDNQPQHF; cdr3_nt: TGTGCCAGCAGGGGATCGGACAATCAGCCCCAGCATTTT
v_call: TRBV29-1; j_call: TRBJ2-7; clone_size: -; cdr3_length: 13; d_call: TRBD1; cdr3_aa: CSIRTGNSYEQYF; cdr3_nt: TGCAGCATCAGGACAGGGAATTCCTACGAGCAGTACTTC
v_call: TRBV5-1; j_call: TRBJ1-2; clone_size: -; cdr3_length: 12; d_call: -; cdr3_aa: CASSLDRAGYTF; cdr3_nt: TGCGCCAGCAGCTTGGATAGGGCCGGCTACACCTTC
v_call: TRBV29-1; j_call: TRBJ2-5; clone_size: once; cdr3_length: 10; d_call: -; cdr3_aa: CSAWSETQYF; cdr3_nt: TGCAGCGCTTGGTCCGAGACCCAGTACTTC
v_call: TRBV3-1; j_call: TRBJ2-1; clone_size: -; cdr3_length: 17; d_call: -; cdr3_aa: CASSPGAGGHSYNEQFF; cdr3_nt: TGTGCCAGCAGCCCGGGAGCGGGCGGGCACTCCTACAATGAGCAGTTCTTC
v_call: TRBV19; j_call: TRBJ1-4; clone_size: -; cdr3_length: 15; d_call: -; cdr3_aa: CASRIEAPVEEKLFF; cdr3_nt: TGTGCCAGTCGAATCGAGGCGCCAGTGGAGGAAAAACTGTTTTTT